What follows are 5 T cell receptor beta chains derived from one specimen sequenced in a study of blood T cell repertoires in COVID-19 (dated by TCRdb to 2020 to 2021). Library prep was done by the immunoSEQ multiplex PCR assay. Sourced from immuneACCESS, this table was stored by TCRdb with only in-frame sequences that have V and J called. A share of the clones is absent; for the studies checked, an unresolved V gene accounts for under half, and the remainder has no known explanation. The sample profile shows approximately 96,000 clones; more than 85% of them were found once. The top ten hold under 2% of the sample. The sequenced material came from peripheral blood. The receptors derive from a man aged 55 to 70 with acute or convalescent COVID-19.

The table lists this clone with a few counts. The gene calls are TRBV11-3 and TRBJ2-5; 8 bases fit TRBD2. J was trimmed by 1 base and V by 0 bases; bases with no gene match: 1. The germline V gene encodes CDR1 SGHNT and CDR2 YENEEA. CDR3 length: 15 residues. This chain's CDR3 is CASSLEGTSQETQYF. The CDR3 DNA reads TGTGCCAGCAGCTTAGAAGGGACTAGCCAAGAGACCCAGTACTTC. Filled out from reference TRBV11-3 and TRBJ2-5, the complete variable domain reads EAGVVQSPRYKIIEKKQPVAFWCNPISGHNTLYWYLQNLGQGPELLIRYENEEAVDDSQLPKDRFSAERLKGVDSTLKIQPAELGDSAVYLCASSLEGTSQETQYFGPGTRLLVL.

This chain connects TRBV7-9 to TRBJ2-5, with D uncertain. Germline-derived CDR1 and CDR2 are SEHNR and FQNEAQ (reference sequence). V was clipped by 2 bases and J by 2 bases, with 3 bases between them. The CDR3 covers 12 residues. CDR3 protein: CASSLQQETQYF. Written as DNA, the CDR3 is TGTGCCAGCAGCTTACAGCAAGAGACCCAGTACTTC.

This clone showed up just a few times. The chain has TRBV5-4 and TRBJ1-1; perhaps TRBD1 as D (6 bases). The CDR3 is 13 amino acids. The V gene lost 6 bases and the J gene lost 3 bases, with 12 bases spanning the gap. The germline CDR1 and CDR2 sequences are SGHNT and YYREEE (reference sequence). CDR3 sequence reads: CASTNRVDTEAFF. The CDR3 DNA reads TGTGCCAGCACCAACAGGGTGGACACTGAAGCTTTCTTT.

This rearrangement joins TRBV7-3 to TRBJ2-3; tentative D call: TRBD2 (5 bases). CDR3 length equals 14 residues. Trimming took off 5 bases at V and 0 bases at J, with 9 bases between the two ends. In germline, CDR1 is SGHTA, CDR2 FQGTGA. CDR3 sequence reads: CASSPTGSTDTQYF. CDR3 coding DNA: TGTGCCAGCAGCCCAACGGGAAGCACAGATACGCAGTATTTT. Full variable domain (remainder filled in from reference TRBV7-3 and TRBJ2-3): GAGVSQTPSNKVTEKGKYVELRCDPISGHTALYWYRQSLGQGPEFLIYFQGTGAADDSGLPNDRFFAVRPEGSVSTLKIQRTERGDSAVYLCASSPTGSTDTQYFGPGTRLTVL.

The chain employs TRBV6-5 and TRBJ1-4; D ambiguous. This CDR3 has 14 residues. CDR1 is MNHEY, CDR2 SVGAGI, per germline. With 6 bases removed from V and 10 bases from J, the gap between germline ends came to 18 bases. The CDR3 protein is CASSPRGGTPKLFF. The CDR3, as DNA: TGTGCCAGCAGCCCACGGGGAGGAACGCCAAAACTGTTTTTT.